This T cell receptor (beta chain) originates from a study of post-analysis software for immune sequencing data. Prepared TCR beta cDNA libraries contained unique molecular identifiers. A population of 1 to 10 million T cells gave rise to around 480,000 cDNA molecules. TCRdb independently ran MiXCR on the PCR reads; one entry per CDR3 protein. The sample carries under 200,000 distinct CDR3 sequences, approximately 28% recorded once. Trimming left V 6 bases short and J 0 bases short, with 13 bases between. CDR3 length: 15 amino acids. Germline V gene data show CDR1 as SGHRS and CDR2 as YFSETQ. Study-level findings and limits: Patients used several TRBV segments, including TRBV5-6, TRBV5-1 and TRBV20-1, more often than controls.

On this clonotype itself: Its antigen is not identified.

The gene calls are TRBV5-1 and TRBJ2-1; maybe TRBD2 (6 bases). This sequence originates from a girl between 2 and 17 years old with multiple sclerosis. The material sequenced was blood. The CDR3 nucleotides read TGCGCCAGCAACCAAGCGGGTAACTCCTACAATGAGCAGTTCTTC. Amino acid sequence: CASNQAGNSYNEQFF.